This T cell receptor (beta chain) was observed in a study of tissue T cells after allogeneic stem cell transplantation. This clone is medium-sized. No antigen is known for it. The genes and germline here are from mouse. The read is 1 residue too short to cover the CDR3 end, so that end is filled in from the germline J gene. Profiled with immunoSEQ multiplex PCR; TCRdb holds only in-frame clones, not every one. The sample includes several thousand clones, roughly 31% of them seen just once. As for time point: mouse harvest day 14 after allogeneic transplant. Each mouse received 10^7 T-cell-depleted marrow cells plus 10^6 splenic CD5+ T cells by tail vein. This mouse GVHD model was MHC-mismatched B6 to BALB/c, profiled day 7 or 14. The CDR3 consists of 13 residues. Germline values: CDR1 KGHTA, CDR2 FQNQQP. Study-wide results and limits: Anatomically similar tissues had similar TCR repertoires within each patient.

V is TRBV23 and J is TRBJ2-7. The TCR comes from a female BALB/c mouse given C57BL/6 T cells with graft-versus-host disease after an allogeneic hematopoietic cell transplant. Sequenced sample: skin. CDR3 sequence reads: CSSSQGISYEQYF. CDR3 DNA (partial): TGCTCCAGCAGTCAAGGCATCTCCTATGAACAGTAC.